The T cell receptor beta chain under discussion was sequenced for a study of control samples from healthy donors and cancer patients. Only in-frame clones appear in the TCRdb table, and some are missing; sequencing was by immunoSEQ multiplex PCR. The repertoire holds approximately 52,000 clones, around 90% seen once, with over 13% in the top ten. This CDR3 has 16 residues. Unmatched junction bases numbered 4, after V lost 2 bases and J lost 4 bases. Germline CDR1 and CDR2: SGHNT and YENEEA. The source is a man aged 55 to 70 with head and neck cancer. The sequenced sample was PBMCs. V and J are TRBV11-3 and TRBJ2-1; 11 bases align to TRBD1. CDR3 in DNA: TGTGCCAGCAGCTTAATTGGGACAGGGGGTTACAATGAGCAGTTCTTC. Its translation: CASSLIGTGGYNEQFF.